This TCR beta chain appears in the sequencing data of a study of blood T cell repertoires in COVID-19. Study information: The cDNA or gDNA used as material had been derived from T cells, B-cell-depleted T cells, or PBMCs.

Clones were sequenced by immunoSEQ multiplex PCR, and TCRdb holds only the in-frame ones, with some missing. The profile covers roughly 100,000 clones, with over 85% appearing a single time and about 15% taken by the ten largest. Germline CDR1 and CDR2: SGHDT and YYEEEE. Trimming shortened V by 3 bases and J by 4 bases, and 13 bases separated the two germline ends. The CDR3 runs 14 residues. V gene TRBV5-6 combines with J gene TRBJ1-2; no firm D call. The clonotype was recovered from a woman of 80 years or more in a cohort sampled during active COVID-19. The sample was peripheral blood. The CDR3, as DNA: TGTGCCAGCAGCTCCAATAAACTCCCCTATGGCTACACCTTC. This codes for CASSSNKLPYGYTF.